Below are 22 T cell receptor beta chains sequenced from a single sample in a study of neurological immune-mediated disorders. In TCRdb, the 5' RACE reads were re-called with MiXCR into one record per CDR3 protein. The sample lists around 30,000 distinct CDR3 sequences, 4% to 5.5% occurring once. The source material was PBMCs. The source is a young man in good health.

This clonotype was detected ten times or more. The chain joins TRBV5-1 to TRBJ1-2; D possibly corresponds to TRBD1 (5 bases). CDR3 length: 15 amino acids. Per germline, CDR1 SGHRS and CDR2 YFSETQ. V lost 0 bases and J lost 7, with 16 bases in between. The CDR3 region is CASSLEGNSGIGYTF. Written as DNA, the CDR3 is TGCGCCAGCAGCTTGGAGGGGAACAGCGGGATTGGCTACACCTTC.

This clonotype was seen repeatedly, ten times or more. The chain recombines TRBV6-5 with TRBJ1-1, with 12 bases aligning to TRBD1. Germline trimming cut 6 bases from V and 10 bases from J; bases unmatched to any gene: 12. The CDR3 is 15 residues long. Germline V gene data show CDR1 as MNHEY and CDR2 as SVGAGI. The CDR3 DNA is TGTGCCAGCAGATCCCCCGGGACAGGGGGCGCGGGAGCTTTCTTT. This gives the protein CASRSPGTGGAGAFF.

This clonotype occurred many times. This sequence joins TRBV12-3 or TRBV12-4 and TRBJ2-5; D perhaps matches TRBD2 (6 bases). The CDR3 covers 13 residues. V lost 5 bases to trimming and J lost 4 bases, with 11 bases between them. The CDR3 bases are TGTGCCAGCAGTGAGCGGGCAAGAGAGACCCAGTACTTC. The encoded protein is CASSERARETQYF.

This clonotype was detected ten times or more. The chain has TRBV20-1 and TRBJ1-5; D gene uncertain. Germline CDR1 is DFQATT and CDR2 is SNEGSKA (reference sequence). The CDR3 has 14 amino acids. Trimming cost V 3 bases and J 5 bases, with 14 bases left between them. The CDR3 reads CSASPSSGDQPQHF. CDR3 bases: TGCAGTGCTAGTCCGAGCAGCGGTGATCAGCCCCAGCATTTT.

This clonotype occurred many times. V is TRBV10-2 and J is TRBJ1-1; possibly TRBD1 for D (6 bases). Germline V gene lookup returns CDR1 WSHSY and CDR2 SAAADI. The CDR3 totals 15 residues. Trimming took off 3 bases at V and 3 bases at J, with 14 bases between the two ends. As DNA, the CDR3 is TGCGCCAGCAGTGATAGGGGGGTCAAGGACACTGAAGCTTTCTTT. It specifies CASSDRGVKDTEAFF.

This clonotype has at least ten counts. This chain connects TRBV7-9 to TRBJ1-6; no definite D call. This CDR3 region has 15 residues. Germline CDR1 is SEHNR and CDR2 is FQNEAQ (reference sequence). Deletions cut 1 base from V and 7 bases from J, with 11 bases between. In nucleotides, the CDR3 is TGTGCCAGCAGCTTAGTAGAGACGGAAAATTCACCCCTCCACTTT. Translating gives CASSLVETENSPLHF.

This clonotype was picked up many times. This chain joins TRBV5-4 and TRBJ2-2, with D perhaps assigned TRBD1 or TRBD2 (5 bases each). Germline loops: CDR1 SGHNT, CDR2 YYREEE (reference sequence). Trimming removed 4 bases at V and 5 bases at J, with 24 bases between. CDR3 length: 18 amino acids. The CDR3 loop is CASSRRLGTQLSTGELFF. The CDR3 nucleotides read TGTGCCAGCAGCCGCAGACTCGGGACCCAGCTTTCGACCGGGGAGCTGTTTTTT.

In this sample, this clonotype turned up many times. The rearrangement links TRBV9 to TRBJ2-6; the D is unclear. The CDR3 has 17 residues. Germline CDR1 SGDLS, CDR2 YYNGEE. The ends were cut back, 0 bases at V and 0 bases at J, with 10 bases in the middle. The DNA of the CDR3 is TGTGCCAGCAGCGTAGATGGGGTTATCTCTGGGGCCAACGTCCTGACTTTC. This encodes CASSVDGVISGANVLTF. The variable domain in full, completed from reference TRBV9 and TRBJ2-6, reads DSGVTQTPKHLITATGQRVTLRCSPRSGDLSVYWYQQSLDQGLQFLIQYYNGEERAKGNILERFSAQQFPDLHSELNLSSLELGDSALYFCASSVDGVISGANVLTFGAGSRLTVL.

This clonotype was observed at least ten times. The chain joins TRBV27 to TRBJ2-7; D gene unclear. The CDR3 length is 18 residues. Germline V gene data show CDR1 as MNHEY and CDR2 as SMNVEV (reference sequence). V was clipped by 3 bases and J by 0 bases, with 21 bases between them. The CDR3 sequence: CASSFGRWPPPPSYEQYF. For the CDR3, the DNA is TGTGCCAGCAGTTTTGGACGGTGGCCCCCGCCCCCCTCCTACGAGCAGTACTTC.

This clonotype showed up many times. This rearrangement joins TRBV9 to TRBJ1-5; no firm D call. Trimming shortened V by 0 bases and J by 7 bases, and 8 bases separated the two germline ends. This CDR3 comprises 13 residues. Germline V lookup: CDR1 SGDLS, CDR2 YYNGEE. CDR3 sequence: CASSVDGSQPQHF. The CDR3, as DNA: TGTGCCAGCAGCGTAGATGGAAGCCAGCCCCAGCATTTT. The full variable domain, rest sourced from reference TRBV9 and TRBJ1-5, is DSGVTQTPKHLITATGQRVTLRCSPRSGDLSVYWYQQSLDQGLQFLIQYYNGEERAKGNILERFSAQQFPDLHSELNLSSLELGDSALYFCASSVDGSQPQHFGDGTRLSIL.

Ten or more counts support this clonotype. The chain has TRBV6-5 and TRBJ2-7; D remains unclear. The CDR3 has 17 residues. Trimming cost V 0 bases and J 2 bases, with 17 bases left between them. CDR1 and CDR2 (germline): MNHEY, SVGAGI. In nucleotides, the CDR3 is TGTGCCAGCAGTTACTCGATTTCCCTGGCAGAGACCTACGAGCAGTACTTC. Its translation is CASSYSISLAETYEQYF.

The chain has TRBV18 and TRBJ1-1; TRBD1 is a possible D gene (5 bases). This CDR3 contains 16 residues. The germline V gene has CDR1 KGHSH and CDR2 LQKENI. The ends were cut back, 0 bases at V and 4 bases at J, with 15 bases in the middle. CDR3 residues: CASSPPETTGGTEAFF. In DNA form, the CDR3 reads TGTGCCAGCTCACCACCGGAGACTACTGGGGGCACTGAAGCTTTCTTT.

This clonotype appeared many times. The chain links TRBV5-6 to TRBJ2-7, with 9 bases fitting TRBD1. J was trimmed by 3 bases and V by 2 bases; bases with no gene match: 6. The germline CDR1 and CDR2 sequences are SGHDT and YYEEEE. The CDR3 length is 15 residues. CDR3 loop: CASSFSTGGFYEQYF. CDR3 in DNA: TGTGCCAGCAGCTTTTCAACAGGGGGCTTCTACGAGCAGTACTTC. The full variable domain, completed using reference TRBV5-6 and TRBJ2-7, is DAGVTQSPTHLIKTRGQQVTLRCSPKSGHDTVSWYQQALGQGPQFIFQYYEEEERQRGNFPDRFSGHQFPNYSSELNVNALLLGDSALYLCASSFSTGGFYEQYFGPGTRLTVT.

This clonotype was detected ten times or more. V and J are TRBV20-1 and TRBJ2-5; the match to TRBD1 covers 9 bases. With V trimmed by 6 bases and J by 4 bases, 12 bases remained unmatched. This CDR3 comprises 15 residues. CDR1 and CDR2 from the germline V gene are DFQATT and SNEGSKA (reference sequence). CDR3 sequence reads: CSADPGQGSRETQYF. The CDR3 coding sequence is TGCAGTGCGGACCCGGGACAGGGCAGCCGAGAGACCCAGTACTTC.

In its sample, this clonotype was seen many times. The genes are TRBV7-2 and TRBJ1-2; TRBD1 might be the D (5 bases). This CDR3 contains 15 residues. V gave up 5 bases and J gave up 4 bases, with 17 bases separating them. CDR1 is SGHTA and CDR2 is FQGNSA in the germline V gene. The CDR3 loop is CASSETFGASYGYTF. CDR3 DNA sequence: TGTGCCAGCAGCGAAACCTTCGGGGCTAGCTATGGCTACACCTTC.

At least ten counts were recorded for this clonotype. The V call is TRBV3-1, the J call TRBJ1-1; 12 nucleotides match TRBD1. After removal of 6 bases from V and 4 bases from J, the junction contained 9 bases not matched to a gene. This CDR3 region has 16 residues. Germline V gives CDR1 LGHDT, CDR2 YNNKEL (reference sequence). CDR3 sequence (DNA): TGTGCCAGCAGTCCCCGGGACAGGGGGCGCGGCACTGAAGCTTTCTTT. The encoded protein is CASSPRDRGRGTEAFF.

V is TRBV2 and J is TRBJ1-5, with D perhaps TRBD1 (5 bases). The V end lost 5 bases, the J end lost 9 bases, and 14 bases lay between the germline ends. The CDR3 is 13 amino acids. Germline CDR1 SNHLY, CDR2 FYNNEI. This CDR3 reads CASSREGSGPQHF. The DNA for the CDR3 is TGTGCCAGCAGTAGGGAGGGGAGTGGGCCCCAGCATTTT.

This clonotype has a count of ten or more. The rearrangement uses TRBV7-9 and TRBJ2-2; D remains unclear. Trimming removed 6 bases at V and 0 bases at J, with 11 bases between. The CDR3 runs to 15 residues. Germline V lookup: CDR1 SEHNR, CDR2 FQNEAQ (reference sequence). The CDR3 DNA follows: TGTGCCAGCAGGGTTGTGGGGACGAACACCGGGGAGCTGTTTTTT. This encodes CASRVVGTNTGELFF.

In its sample, this clonotype was seen many times. The chain uses TRBV6-5 and TRBJ1-6; 8 bases align to TRBD1. Germline trimming cut 5 bases from V and 10 bases from J; bases unmatched to any gene: 7. The CDR3 totals 14 residues. Per germline, CDR1 MNHEY and CDR2 SVGAGI. In DNA form, the CDR3 reads TGTGCCAGCAGTCTACAGGGGGTAAGGTCACCCCTCCACTTT. It specifies CASSLQGVRSPLHF.

This clonotype has at least ten counts. The V call is TRBV27, the J call TRBJ2-7; 10 nucleotides line up with TRBD1. The CDR3 is 14 amino acids. The germline CDR1 and CDR2 sequences are MNHEY and SMNVEV (reference sequence). With 6 bases clipped from V and 5 bases from J, the junction kept 7 bases outside the gene matches. CDR3 nucleotide sequence: TGTGCCAGCAGACCGGGACAGGGGTTCCACGAGCAGTACTTC. It specifies CASRPGQGFHEQYF.

This chain joins TRBV24-1 and TRBJ2-7; no firm D call. V was shortened by 3 bases and J by 0 bases, with 8 bases between the two germline ends. The CDR3 has 14 amino acids. Germline V CDR1 and CDR2: KGHDR, SFDVKD. CDR3 in amino acids: CATSDPRSSYEQYF. The CDR3 coding sequence is TGTGCCACCAGTGATCCGCGGAGCTCCTACGAGCAGTACTTC.

This clonotype counts as medium-sized. This rearrangement joins TRBV12-3 or TRBV12-4 to TRBJ1-1; D is undetermined. V was clipped by 3 bases and J by 5 bases, with 10 bases between them. The CDR3 extends over 13 amino acids. CDR3 protein: CASSFTGKTEAFF. For the CDR3, the DNA is TGTGCCAGCAGTTTCACGGGGAAAACTGAAGCTTTCTTT.